This is a list of T cell receptor beta chains from one sample in a study of CD8 T cells in ankylosing spondylitis. Using its own MiXCR run on the 5' RACE reads, TCRdb lists one record per CDR3 protein. The sample lists more than 100,000 distinct CDR3 sequences; roughly 15% were seen once. Sample: blood, either unsorted or a sorted T cell fraction (not recorded which). The receptors stem from a male donor with ankylosing spondylitis. Both conserved end residues are part of each CDR3. The D gene is left open where the match is weak. Not every row has a clone size; where given, it reads once, few, many or a size class.

d_gene,len,j_gene,v_gene,abundance,CDR3nt,CDR3aa
TRBD2,15,TRBJ2-3,TRBV15,few,TGTGCCACCAGCAAAATAGCGGGAGTGACAGATACGCAGTATTTT,CATSKIAGVTDTQYF
-,16,TRBJ2-1,TRBV4-1,-,TGCGCCAGCAGCCAAATAGAACAGCCTCCCTACAATGAGCAGTTCTTC,CASSQIEQPPYNEQFF
TRBD1,13,TRBJ2-7,TRBV20-1,few,TGCAGTGCTAGGGGGACAGAGGACTACGAGCAGTACTTC,CSARGTEDYEQYF
TRBD1,14,TRBJ2-7,TRBV27,few,TGTGCCAGCAGTTTACGGACAGGGGGCCTCGAGCAGTACTTC,CASSLRTGGLEQYF
TRBD1,14,TRBJ2-7,TRBV7-9,-,TGTGCCAGCAGCAAGCCGGGACAGACCTACGAGCAGTACTTC,CASSKPGQTYEQYF
-,10,TRBJ2-7,TRBV29-1,few,TGCAGCGTTGTTACCTACGAGCAGTACTTC,CSVVTYEQYF
-,13,TRBJ2-1,TRBV7-6,-,TGTGCCAGCAGCTTGGGACTCAACAATGAGCAGTTCTTC,CASSLGLNNEQFF
TRBD2,15,TRBJ2-1,TRBV11-3,many,TGTGCCAGCAGCTTTCAGCGGGAACCCTACAATGAGCAGTTCTTC,CASSFQREPYNEQFF
-,17,TRBJ2-2,TRBV5-1,-,TGCGCCAGCCACCTTTTCAAGGGGCGGACGAACACCGGGGAGCTGTTTTTT,CASHLFKGRTNTGELFF
-,16,TRBJ2-2,TRBV7-9,few,TGTGCCAGCAGCTCCCCCATTACAGGGCTCACCGGGGAGCTGTTTTTT,CASSSPITGLTGELFF
-,12,TRBJ2-7,TRBV27,few,TGTGCCACCGCAGGGGGGTCGGACGAGCAGTACTTC,CATAGGSDEQYF
TRBD1,17,TRBJ2-1,TRBV3-1,-,TGTGCCAGCAGCCCCACGGACAGGAACCCTTCCTACAATGAGCAGTTCTTC,CASSPTDRNPSYNEQFF
-,13,TRBJ2-5,TRBV20-1,few,TGCAGTGCCCACCCCCAGGGCCAAGAGACCCAGTACTTC,CSAHPQGQETQYF
TRBD2,14,TRBJ2-1,TRBV27,once,TGTGCCAGCAGAACGGGAGGGCATTACAATGAGCAGTTCTTC,CASRTGGHYNEQFF
-,14,TRBJ1-3,TRBV28,-,TGTGCCAGCAGTTTTGCGGGGTCGCGAAACACCATATATTTT,CASSFAGSRNTIYF
-,10,TRBJ2-3,TRBV27,few,TGTGCCACCCGCCGGGAAACGCAGTATTTT,CATRRETQYF
TRBD2,17,TRBJ2-5,TRBV28,-,TGTGCCAGCAGGAGACTAGCGGGAGGTGGTCTAAAAGAGACCCAGTACTTC,CASRRLAGGGLKETQYF
-,11,TRBJ2-1,TRBV27,-,TGTGCCAGCGCCTTACTCAATGAGCAGTTCTTC,CASALLNEQFF
-,12,TRBJ1-3,TRBV9,few,TGTGCCAGCAGCCCTGGGGTGGGCACCATATATTTT,CASSPGVGTIYF
-,13,TRBJ2-5,TRBV10-3,few,TGTGCCATCAGCGCGACTAATTGGGAGACCCAGTACTTC,CAISATNWETQYF
-,12,TRBJ1-2,TRBV5-1,few,TGCGCCAGCAGCTTGACGGGGTTAAACTACACCTTC,CASSLTGLNYTF
TRBD2,19,TRBJ2-1,TRBV10-3,many,TGTGCCATCAGTGAGCCGACATATGCCCCTGCGGGAGGGAACAATGAGCAGTTCTTC,CAISEPTYAPAGGNNEQFF
TRBD2,19,TRBJ2-7,TRBV15,-,TGTGCCACCAGCAGAGAGGGGACTAGCGGGAGGGCCAGCAGATACGAGCAGTACTTC,CATSREGTSGRASRYEQYF
TRBD1,15,TRBJ2-5,TRBV3-1,-,TGTGCCAGCAGACTCGCATACAGGGGACAAGAGACCCAGTACTTC,CASRLAYRGQETQYF
TRBD1,16,TRBJ1-4,TRBV6-1,few,TGTGCCAGCAGAACAAGACAGGGGGCGTTGGATGAAAAACTGTTTTTT,CASRTRQGALDEKLFF
TRBD2,17,TRBJ2-1,TRBV3-1,many,TGTGCCAGCAGCCAAGATCTGCTAGCGGGAGGGTTTAATGAGCAGTTCTTC,CASSQDLLAGGFNEQFF
-,17,TRBJ2-1,TRBV28,many,TGTGCCAGCAGTTTAAACGTTTTCGGGACCTCCTACAATGAGCAGTTCTTC,CASSLNVFGTSYNEQFF
-,12,TRBJ2-7,TRBV25-1,-,TGTGCCAGCAATAACGGTGGCTACGAGCAGTACTTC,CASNNGGYEQYF
TRBD1,16,TRBJ1-5,TRBV20-1,many,TGCAGTGCTCTAGGAGGCCGGGACAGGGTACATGGGCCCCAGCATTTT,CSALGGRDRVHGPQHF
TRBD2,16,TRBJ2-1,TRBV29-1,few,TGCAGCGTTGAAGCGGCTAGCGGGAGGAGTAGTAATGAGCAGTTCTTC,CSVEAASGRSSNEQFF
-,15,TRBJ1-5,TRBV12-3/TRBV12-4,many,TGTGCCAGCAGTTTAGCGCGCGGTAGCAATCAGCCCCAGCATTTT,CASSLARGSNQPQHF
TRBD1,15,TRBJ1-1,TRBV7-6,-,TGTGCCAGCAGCCCTCAACAGGGGAAGGACACTGAAGCTTTCTTT,CASSPQQGKDTEAFF
-,13,TRBJ2-7,TRBV20-1,-,TGCAGTGCGTCAGGGCCTTCTTCCTACGAGCAGTACTTC,CSASGPSSYEQYF
-,14,TRBJ2-7,TRBV6-1,-,TGTGCCAGCAGTGAAGTGTGGACCCCTGGCGAGCAGTACTTC,CASSEVWTPGEQYF
-,15,TRBJ2-3,TRBV27,-,TGTGCCAGCAGTTTATTGAACAGGGTTACAGATACGCAGTATTTT,CASSLLNRVTDTQYF
-,14,TRBJ2-5,TRBV7-3,-,TGTGCCAGCAGCCCAATTCTGGCCTGGGAGACCCAGTACTTC,CASSPILAWETQYF
-,13,TRBJ1-1,TRBV4-1,-,TGCGCCAGCAGCCAAGTGGGGGGGGCTGAAGCTTTCTTT,CASSQVGGAEAFF
-,13,TRBJ2-1,TRBV6-4,-,TGTGCCAGCAGCCCGGGACTCCTCAATGAGCAGTTCTTC,CASSPGLLNEQFF
-,13,TRBJ1-1,TRBV28,few,TGTGCCAGCAGTTTATCGCAGGGGACTGAAGCTTTCTTT,CASSLSQGTEAFF
-,14,TRBJ1-4,TRBV5-1,-,TGCGCCAGCAGCTTCGGGGCAAACCGTGAAAAACTGTTTTTT,CASSFGANREKLFF
-,15,TRBJ1-5,TRBV12-5,-,TGTGCTAGTGGTTCTCCCTATCAGGCCAATCAGCCCCAGCATTTT,CASGSPYQANQPQHF
TRBD2,16,TRBJ2-3,TRBV7-2,-,TGTGCCAGCAGCTTCCCGAGACTAGCGGGAATAGATACGCAGTATTTT,CASSFPRLAGIDTQYF
-,14,TRBJ2-7,TRBV20-1,-,TGCAGTGCTAGCGAGGTAGCGGAGGCCTACGAGCAGTACTTC,CSASEVAEAYEQYF
-,12,TRBJ2-7,TRBV20-1,-,TGCAGTGCTAGCCTGGGACAATACGAGCAGTACTTC,CSASLGQYEQYF
-,15,TRBJ2-1,TRBV25-1,-,TGTGCCAGGATCCGAGGGGATCGGTCCTACAATGAGCAGTTCTTC,CARIRGDRSYNEQFF
-,15,TRBJ2-1,TRBV28,-,TGTGCCAGCAGTTTATTCCGGGGGACAGAGAATGAGCAGTTCTTC,CASSLFRGTENEQFF
-,14,TRBJ2-7,TRBV25-1,many,TGTGCCAGCAGTGGCAGCAGTGGCCTCTACGAGCAGTACTTC,CASSGSSGLYEQYF
-,15,TRBJ2-7,TRBV12-3/TRBV12-4,few,TGTGCCAGCTCCATAAGTCAGGCAGGGGCGTACGAGCAGTACTTC,CASSISQAGAYEQYF
-,16,TRBJ2-5,TRBV28,-,TGTGCCAGCAGTCTACTCCCAAATCTAGGGGGAGGGACCCAGTACTTC,CASSLLPNLGGGTQYF
-,14,TRBJ1-2,TRBV2,few,TGTGCCAGCAGTGAATACAGGCCGAACTATGGCTACACCTTC,CASSEYRPNYGYTF
-,12,TRBJ1-1,TRBV12-3/TRBV12-4,few,TGTGCCAGCAGTTTCCCCCGGGGGGAGGCTTTCTTT,CASSFPRGEAFF
TRBD1,17,TRBJ2-4,TRBV6-2/TRBV6-3,few,TGTGCCAGCAGTTACTCAAAGGGGGACAGAGCCAAAAACATTCAGTACTTC,CASSYSKGDRAKNIQYF
TRBD2,14,TRBJ2-7,TRBV27,few,TGTGCCAGCAGCCGCAGCGGGGGGGGCCACGAGCAGTACTTC,CASSRSGGGHEQYF